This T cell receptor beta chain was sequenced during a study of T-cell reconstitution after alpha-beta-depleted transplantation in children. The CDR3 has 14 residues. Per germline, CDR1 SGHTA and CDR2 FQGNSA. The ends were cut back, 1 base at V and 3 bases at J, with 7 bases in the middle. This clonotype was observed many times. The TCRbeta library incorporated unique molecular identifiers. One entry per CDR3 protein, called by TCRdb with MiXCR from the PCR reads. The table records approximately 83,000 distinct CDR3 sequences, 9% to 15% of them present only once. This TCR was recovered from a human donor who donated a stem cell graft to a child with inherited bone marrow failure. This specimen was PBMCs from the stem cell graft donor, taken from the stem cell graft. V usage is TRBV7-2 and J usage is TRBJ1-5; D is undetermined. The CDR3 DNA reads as TGTGCCAGCAGCTTAGGGACGCCCAATCAGCCCCAGCATTTT. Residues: CASSLGTPNQPQHF.